The 21 T cell receptor beta chains listed next were all sequenced from one sample in a study of blood T cells in healthy people across ages. With a J-beta primer mix and a sample-barcoded 5' primer, a second PCR ran about 7 to 12 cycles. Each CDR3 protein gets one entry after TCRdb re-called the 5' RACE reads with MiXCR. The table shows about 1 million distinct CDR3 sequences, with 45% occurring only once. Sample: blood. The receptors stem from a woman aged 55-70 years in good health.

This clonotype was counted a few times. V usage is TRBV27 and J usage is TRBJ1-5, with D possibly matching TRBD1 (6 bases). CDR3 length equals 17 residues. Germline assignment: CDR1 MNHEY and CDR2 SMNVEV (reference sequence). V lost 5 bases, J lost 1 base, and 18 bases lay in between. CDR3 amino acids: CASSPRPQGISNQPQHF. CDR3 nucleotides: TGTGCCAGCAGTCCGCGCCCACAGGGAATCAGCAATCAGCCCCAGCATTTT.

The chain carries TRBV20-1 and TRBJ2-5; 7 bases agree with TRBD2. Germline-derived CDR1 and CDR2 are DFQATT and SNEGSKA (reference sequence). This CDR3 comprises 14 residues. With V trimmed by 2 bases and J by 2 bases, 5 bases remained unmatched. CDR3 coding DNA: TGCAGTGCTAGATACCCGGGAGGACAAGAGACCCAGTACTTC. It specifies CSARYPGGQETQYF.

This chain joins TRBV12-3 or TRBV12-4 and TRBJ2-1; 8 positions agree with TRBD1. With V trimmed by 6 bases and J by 1 base, 8 bases remained unmatched. The CDR3 loop spans 16 amino acids. CDR3 nucleotide sequence: TGTGCCAGCAGACAAACAGGGGGAGCGTCCTACAATGAGCAGTTCTTC. Protein sequence: CASRQTGGASYNEQFF.

This clonotype was counted once. The gene calls are TRBV12-3 or TRBV12-4 and TRBJ2-5; 9 bases are shared with TRBD1. CDR3 length equals 14 residues. Trimming cost V 5 bases and J 8 bases; bases outside gene matches: 9. In nucleotides, the CDR3 is TGTGCCAGCAGTAGGCCGGGACAGGGCTTCACCCAGTACTTC. Translation gives CASSRPGQGFTQYF.

This clonotype was observed a few times. This chain links TRBV3-1 with TRBJ2-1; no clear D gene. V was pared by 0 bases and J by 2 bases, with 8 bases between. This CDR3 is built from 15 residues. Germline values: CDR1 LGHDT, CDR2 YNNKEL (reference sequence). CDR3 bases: TGTGCCAGCAGCCAAGATAGGCAGGCCTACAATGAGCAGTTCTTC. Translated: CASSQDRQAYNEQFF.

This clonotype has more than one count but fewer than ten. V is TRBV9 and J is TRBJ2-4, with 13 bases aligning to TRBD2. The J call may be faulty, since TRBJ2-7 better matches the DNA end. Germline CDR1 and CDR2: SGDLS and YYNGEE. CDR3 length: 16 residues. The CDR3, as DNA: TGTGCCAGCAGTCTCGGGACTAGCGGGATCCAAGGCGAGCAGTACTTC. This encodes CASSLGTSGIQGEQYF.

This clonotype appeared many times. The chain carries TRBV29-1 and TRBJ2-1; 10 bases match TRBD2. CDR3 length equals 15 residues. Per germline, CDR1 SQVTM and CDR2 ANQGSEA. Germline trimming cut 3 bases from V and 3 bases from J; bases unmatched to any gene: 5. CDR3 amino acids: CSVDATSGIYNEQFF. Written as DNA, the CDR3 is TGCAGCGTTGATGCTACTAGCGGGATCTACAATGAGCAGTTCTTC.

This chain links TRBV6-1 with TRBJ2-5, with D possibly matching TRBD2 (5 bases). The V gene's germline CDR1 is MNHNS and CDR2 SASEGT. Trimming left V 0 bases short and J 5 bases short, with 7 bases between. The CDR3 is 13 residues long. The CDR3 sequence is CASSEADWETQYF. In DNA form, the CDR3 reads TGTGCCAGCAGTGAAGCGGACTGGGAGACCCAGTACTTC.

This clonotype was recorded many times. The chain uses TRBV4-1 and TRBJ2-7; D might be TRBD1 (5 bases). This CDR3 comprises 14 residues. The germline CDR1 and CDR2 sequences are MGHRA and YSYEKL. Trimming took off 0 bases at V and 3 bases at J, with 9 bases between the two ends. The CDR3 region has the DNA TGCGCCAGCAGCCAAGATACAGGAAACTACGAGCAGTACTTC. Its protein product is CASSQDTGNYEQYF.

The rearrangement links TRBV3-1 to TRBJ2-3; D is undetermined. CDR1 LGHDT and CDR2 YNNKEL come from the germline V gene (reference sequence). CDR3 size: 10 residues. Trimming took off 0 bases at V and 8 bases at J, with 0 bases between the two ends. The DNA for the CDR3 is TGTGCCAGCAGCCAAGATACGCAGTATTTT. As protein: CASSQDTQYF.

Only a few counts were recorded for this clonotype. The V gene is TRBV15, the J gene TRBJ2-7; D call uncertain. Trimming shortened V by 5 bases and J by 7 bases, and 12 bases separated the two germline ends. Germline assignment: CDR1 LNHNV and CDR2 YYDKDF (reference sequence). CDR3 length: 12 amino acids. For the CDR3, the DNA is TGTGCCACCAGCGGAAACGTGGGAGAGCAGTACTTC. This codes for CATSGNVGEQYF.

This clonotype came up a few times. The gene calls are TRBV6-1 and TRBJ2-7; 7 bases map to TRBD1. This CDR3 spans 13 amino acids. J gave up 3 bases and V 6 bases, and 5 bases lay outside the gene matches. Germline values: CDR1 MNHNS, CDR2 SASEGT. As DNA, the CDR3 is TGTGCCAGCAGACAGGGGCAATTCTACGAGCAGTACTTC. It encodes CASRQGQFYEQYF.

This clonotype was seen only a few times. Just one base apart from a much larger clone, this may be a read error. The chain is built from TRBV20-1 and TRBJ2-7; 7 bases line up with TRBD1. This CDR3 has 15 residues. J gave up 7 bases and V 3 bases, and 15 bases lay outside the gene matches. Germline loops: CDR1 DFQATT, CDR2 SNEGSKA (reference sequence). CDR3 residues: CSARESPGTANEQYF. CDR3 sequence (DNA): TGCAGTGCTAGGGAATCGCCCGGGACAGCCAATGAGCAGTACTTC.

V and J are TRBV30 and TRBJ1-2; D unclear. CDR3 length: 16 residues. V lost 0 bases and J lost 0, with 14 bases in between. Per germline, CDR1 GTSNPN and CDR2 SVGIG (reference sequence). The CDR3 DNA reads as TGTGCCTGGAGTGTATCGGCTGCGTCGTCTAACTATGGCTACACCTTC. It is translated as CAWSVSAASSNYGYTF.

The J gene is TRBJ2-1, the V gene TRBV2; D unresolved. The germline V gene has CDR1 SNHLY and CDR2 FYNNEI. The CDR3 spans 12 residues. Trimming cost V 7 bases and J 4 bases, with 8 bases left between them. CDR3 region: CASTGRYNEQFF. The CDR3 DNA reads TGTGCCAGCACGGGCAGGTACAATGAGCAGTTCTTC.

V and J are TRBV29-1 and TRBJ1-2; possible D gene TRBD1, 5 bases. Trimming removed 5 bases from V and 2 bases from J, with 12 bases in between. The CDR3 contains 13 residues. Germline assignment: CDR1 SQVTM and CDR2 ANQGSEA. The CDR3 loop reads CSVQGEGNYGYTF. In nucleotides, the CDR3 is TGCAGCGTTCAGGGTGAGGGCAACTATGGCTACACCTTC.

This clonotype was observed a few times. The chain joins TRBV28 to TRBJ2-5; 10 bases line up with TRBD1. CDR1 MDHEN and CDR2 SYDVKM come from the germline V gene. The CDR3 has 16 residues. The junction had 10 bases not matched to a gene; V was cut back by 5 bases and J by 4 bases. The CDR3 is CASSAPGDRGRETQYF. The CDR3 DNA sequence: TGTGCCAGCAGTGCGCCCGGGGACAGGGGCCGAGAGACCCAGTACTTC.

The chain combines TRBV9 with TRBJ2-7; tentatively, D is TRBD1 or TRBD2 (5 bases each). The end of the DNA is better explained by TRBJ2-5, so the J call may be wrong. The CDR3 has 14 amino acids. Germline assignment: CDR1 SGDLS and CDR2 YYNGEE. CDR3 sequence (DNA): TGTGCCAGCAGCGTAGGAATGGGGGTAGAGACCCAGTACTTC. Amino acids: CASSVGMGVETQYF.

The count of this clonotype is one. The genes are TRBV5-5 and TRBJ2-7; 7 positions match TRBD2. The J call may be in error: the DNA end matches TRBJ2-5 better. Germline CDR1 and CDR2: SGHKS and YYEKEE (reference sequence). The CDR3 runs to 15 residues. CDR3 sequence (DNA): TGTGCCAGCAGCTTGGCCTCGGGGGGTTGGGAGACCCAGTACTTC. Translation: CASSLASGGWETQYF.

V gene TRBV6-2 or TRBV6-3 combines with J gene TRBJ2-1, with D possibly being TRBD2 (5 bases). Trimming pared 6 bases from V and 8 bases from J, leaving 14 bases between. Germline V gene lookup returns CDR1 MNHEY and CDR2 SVGEGT. This CDR3 is built from 13 residues. Here the CDR3 reads CASRALGLDEQFF. Here the CDR3 DNA reads TGTGCCAGCAGGGCACTAGGATTGGATGAGCAGTTCTTC.

The CDR3 DNA sequence: TGTGCCAGCAGTCACCCCATCGCGGGAAAACACAATGAGCAGTTCTTC. Its translation is CASSHPIAGKHNEQFF. This chain uses TRBV6-5 with TRBJ2-1; TRBD2 might be the D (6 bases). Germline V gene lookup returns CDR1 MNHEY and CDR2 SVGAGI. V was cut by 5 bases and J by 5 bases, with 19 bases left in between. The CDR3 contains 16 residues.